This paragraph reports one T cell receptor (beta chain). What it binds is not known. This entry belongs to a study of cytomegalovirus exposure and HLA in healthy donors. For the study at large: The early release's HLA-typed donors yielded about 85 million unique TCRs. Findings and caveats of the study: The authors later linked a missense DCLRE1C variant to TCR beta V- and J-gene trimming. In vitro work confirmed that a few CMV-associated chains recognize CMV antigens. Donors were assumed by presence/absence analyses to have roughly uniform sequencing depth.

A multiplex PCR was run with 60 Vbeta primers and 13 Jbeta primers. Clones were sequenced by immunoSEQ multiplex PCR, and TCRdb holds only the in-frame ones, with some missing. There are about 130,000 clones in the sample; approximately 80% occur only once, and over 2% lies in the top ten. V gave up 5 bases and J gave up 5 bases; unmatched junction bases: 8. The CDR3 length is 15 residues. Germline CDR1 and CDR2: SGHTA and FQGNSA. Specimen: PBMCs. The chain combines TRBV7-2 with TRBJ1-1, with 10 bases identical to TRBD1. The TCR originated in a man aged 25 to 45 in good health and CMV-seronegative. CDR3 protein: CASSRDRGLWTEAFF. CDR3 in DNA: TGTGCCAGCAGCCGGGACAGGGGCTTATGGACTGAAGCTTTCTTT.